Below are 2 T cell receptor beta chains sequenced from a single sample in a study of blood T cells in healthy people across ages. Then a second PCR, running roughly 6 to 12 cycles, was carried out with a sample-barcoded 5' primer and a J-beta primer mix. TCRdb re-called the 5' RACE reads through MiXCR, storing one row per CDR3 protein. The table lists 870,000 or so distinct CDR3 sequences, about 28% of them singletons. The source material was blood. The receptors stem from a woman aged 80 or older in good health.

This chain connects TRBV29-1 to TRBJ1-1; possibly TRBD1 for D (5 bases). Germline V CDR1 and CDR2: SQVTM, ANQGSEA. This CDR3 region has 15 residues. Trimming pared 4 bases from V and 0 bases from J, leaving 15 bases between. The CDR3 loop is CSVVGANLMNTEAFF. In DNA form, the CDR3 reads TGCAGCGTTGTAGGGGCAAACCTTATGAACACTGAAGCTTTCTTT.

Details on this clonotype: It may be a read error: a sequence one base away is much more abundant. This sequence joins TRBV7-8 and TRBJ2-1, with 10 bases aligning to TRBD2. The CDR3 runs 19 residues. V was clipped by 1 base and J by 5 bases; unmatched bases: 14. Germline CDR1 SGHVS, CDR2 FQNEAQ. CDR3 in DNA: TGTGCCAGCAGCTTAGGAGGCTTCGAGCGGGGGGGCCCTCACAATGAGCAGTTCTTC. Translating it yields CASSLGGFERGGPHNEQFF.